What follows are 23 T cell receptor beta chains derived from one specimen sequenced in a study of T cell changes during pregnancy in multiple sclerosis. Produced via immunoSEQ multiplex PCR; TCRdb's table is partial and in-frame only. The sample has around 130,000 clones, roughly 96% seen once; the top ten hold about 0.42%. The specimen comprised peripheral blood, sampled after pregnancy. The receptors originated from a female donor with multiple sclerosis, enrolled in a pregnancy study.

V is TRBV5-1 and J is TRBJ2-1; weak D call: TRBD2 (5 bases). Looked up from germline, CDR1 is SGHRS and CDR2 is YFSETQ. There are 10 residues in the CDR3. The chain's CDR3 is CASTRGEQFF. CDR3 coding DNA: TGCGCGAGTACCCGGGGTGAGCAGTTCTTC. Supplemented by reference TRBV5-1 and TRBJ2-1, the full variable domain reads KAGVTQTPRYLIKTRGQQVTLSCSPISGHRSVSWYQQTPGQGLQFLFEYFSETQRNKGNFPGRFSGRQFSNSRSEMNVSTLELGDSALYLCASTRGEQFFGPGTRLTVL.

This chain uses TRBV29-1 with TRBJ2-1; D uncertain. This CDR3 comprises 14 residues. The germline V gene has CDR1 SQVTM and CDR2 ANQGSEA. Trimming removed 4 bases from V and 2 bases from J, with 12 bases in between. This chain's CDR3 is CSVARVVTYNEQFF. Written as DNA, the CDR3 is TGCAGCGTTGCTCGGGTAGTTACCTACAATGAGCAGTTCTTC.

The chain joins TRBV5-1 to TRBJ2-7; D is unclear. Germline CDR1 and CDR2: SGHRS and YFSETQ. The V and J ends lost 0 bases and 0 bases respectively, with 4 bases between them. The CDR3 runs to 13 residues. The CDR3 bases are TGCGCCAGCAGCTTGGTCGGCTCCTACGAGCAGTACTTC. Translation gives CASSLVGSYEQYF.

The chain has TRBV30 and TRBJ1-4; possibly TRBD1 for D (5 bases). This CDR3 contains 13 residues. Per germline, CDR1 GTSNPN and CDR2 SVGIG (reference sequence). Trimming stripped 4 bases from V and 5 bases from J, with 11 bases between. DNA for the CDR3: TGTGCCTGGAAAGGCAGGACAAATGAAAAACTGTTTTTT. It is translated as CAWKGRTNEKLFF.

The genes are TRBV4-1 and TRBJ1-2; possible D gene TRBD1, 5 bases. V was pared by 4 bases and J by 0 bases, with 18 bases between. The CDR3 loop spans 17 amino acids. Germline values: CDR1 MGHRA, CDR2 YSYEKL. CDR3 amino acids: CASSRPAGMSANYGYTF. DNA of the CDR3: TGCGCCAGCAGCCGTCCGGCAGGGATGTCAGCTAACTATGGCTACACCTTC.

The chain combines TRBV19 with TRBJ2-1; 7 bases are shared with TRBD2. The V gene's germline CDR1 is LNHDA and CDR2 SQIVND (reference sequence). With V trimmed by 5 bases and J by 10 bases, 5 bases remained unmatched. The CDR3 contains 12 residues. This chain's CDR3 is CASSSSLAEQFF. For the CDR3, the DNA is TGTGCCAGTAGTTCCTCACTAGCGGAGCAGTTCTTC.

The chain uses TRBV4-3 and TRBJ2-1; TRBD2 matches 10 bases. Germline V gene data show CDR1 as LGHNA and CDR2 as YSLEER. V shed 1 base and J 0 bases; nucleotides not matched to a gene: 12. The CDR3 contains 20 residues. As DNA, the CDR3 is TGCGCCAGCAGCCAAGCCCTACCGGGACTAGCGACGGACTCCTACAATGAGCAGTTCTTC. Translating gives CASSQALPGLATDSYNEQFF.

The chain has TRBV2 and TRBJ2-5; 8 bases are shared with TRBD2. Germline V CDR1 and CDR2: SNHLY, FYNNEI. V gave up 2 bases and J gave up 11 bases; unmatched junction bases: 19. This CDR3 is 17 amino acids long. As DNA, the CDR3 is TGTGCCAGCAGTGAAAATTTCGGGGTAGCGGGGAGTAGTGAGCAGTACTTC. This sequence encodes CASSENFGVAGSSEQYF. Full variable domain (rest looked up from reference TRBV2 and TRBJ2-5): EPEVTQTPSHQVTQMGQEVILRCVPISNHLYFYWYRQILGQKVEFLVSFYNNEISEKSEIFDDQFSVERPDGSNFTLKIRSTKLEDSAMYFCASSENFGVAGSSEQYFGPGTRLLVL.

The CDR3 spells CASSGPGTSTNEQFF. As DNA, the CDR3 is TGCGCCAGCAGTGGACCCGGGACTAGTACAAATGAGCAGTTCTTC. This chain joins TRBV5-1 and TRBJ2-1, with 8 bases fitting TRBD2. The V and J ends lost 5 bases and 7 bases, in that order; junction bases with no gene match: 11. This CDR3 is built from 15 residues. The germline V gene has CDR1 SGHRS and CDR2 YFSETQ.

The chain is built from TRBV7-8 and TRBJ2-2; 8 nucleotides match TRBD1. There are 16 residues in the CDR3. CDR1 SGHVS and CDR2 FQNEAQ come from the germline V gene. Trimming took 5 bases from V and 6 from J; bases not matched to a gene: 11. The CDR3 region is CASSPLGQQGAGELFF. In nucleotides, the CDR3 is TGTGCCAGCAGCCCTCTTGGGCAACAGGGGGCCGGGGAGCTGTTTTTT.

The gene calls are TRBV27 and TRBJ2-5, with TRBD2 matching over 10 bases. The junction had 5 bases not matched to a gene; V was cut back by 5 bases and J by 5 bases. In germline, CDR1 is MNHEY, CDR2 SMNVEV (reference sequence). This CDR3 has 14 amino acids. The CDR3 sequence: CASSLAGDPETQYF. The DNA of the CDR3 is TGTGCCAGCAGTCTAGCGGGAGACCCCGAGACCCAGTACTTC.

The rearrangement links TRBV18 to TRBJ2-3; maybe TRBD1 (5 bases). CDR1 and CDR2 from the germline V gene are KGHSH and LQKENI. Trimming removed 3 bases at V and 4 bases at J, with 20 bases between. This CDR3 spans 17 amino acids. CDR3 amino acids: CASSPRLIGATADTQYF. For the CDR3, the DNA is TGTGCCAGCTCACCGAGGCTGATAGGGGCTACGGCAGATACGCAGTATTTT.

The rearrangement uses TRBV28 and TRBJ1-1; D ambiguous. The V gene lost 1 base and the J gene lost 7 bases, with 10 bases spanning the gap. Germline CDR1 reads MDHEN; CDR2 reads SYDVKM. The CDR3 has 13 residues. CDR3 loop: CASSLSAGLEAFF. CDR3 nucleotides: TGTGCCAGCAGTTTATCCGCCGGACTTGAAGCTTTCTTT.

The J gene is TRBJ2-5, the V gene TRBV5-1; the D gene is possibly TRBD1 (6 bases). The germline V and J ends were trimmed by 1 base and 2 bases, with 15 bases remaining between them. Germline V gene sequence: CDR1 SGHRS, CDR2 YFSETQ. The CDR3 length is 16 residues. Here the CDR3 DNA reads TGCGCCAGCAGCTTGTCTCAGGGGCCAGAACAAGAGACCCAGTACTTC. Its protein is CASSLSQGPEQETQYF.

The V call is TRBV11-3, the J call TRBJ2-2; tentatively, D is TRBD1 (5 bases). Germline lookup yields CDR1 SGHNT and CDR2 YENEEA. The CDR3 length is 14 residues. V lost 3 bases and J lost 2, with 7 bases in between. CDR3 residues: CASSFGHNTGELFF. DNA of the CDR3: TGTGCCAGCAGCTTTGGACACAACACCGGGGAGCTGTTTTTT.

V usage is TRBV4-3 and J usage is TRBJ1-4; possibly TRBD1 for D (6 bases). Trimming took 5 bases from V and 4 from J, leaving 17 bases between them. Germline V gene lookup returns CDR1 LGHNA and CDR2 YSLEER. This CDR3 spans 16 amino acids. In DNA, the CDR3 is TGCGCCAGCAGCAATACAGGGCGGGGGTTTAATGAAAAACTGTTTTTT. Its translation is CASSNTGRGFNEKLFF.

The gene calls are TRBV19 and TRBJ1-5, with 10 bases lining up with TRBD1. The J segment lost 5 bases and the V segment lost 1 base, leaving 2 bases of the junction unmatched. The CDR3 has 15 residues. Germline CDR1 and CDR2: LNHDA and SQIVND (reference sequence). CDR3 nucleotide sequence: TGTGCCAGTAGTATAGCCGGGACAGGGGATCAGCCCCAGCATTTT. The encoded protein is CASSIAGTGDQPQHF.

The chain uses TRBV9 and TRBJ2-5, with TRBD2 matching over 11 bases. This CDR3 spans 16 amino acids. The V segment lost 3 bases and the J segment 1 base; nucleotides outside the gene matches: 5. Germline values: CDR1 SGDLS, CDR2 YYNGEE. The CDR3 spells CASSAGTSGLQETQYF. Here the CDR3 DNA reads TGTGCCAGCAGCGCCGGGACTAGCGGCCTCCAAGAGACCCAGTACTTC.

The genes are TRBV30 and TRBJ2-2; tentatively, D is TRBD1 (5 bases). CDR3 length: 13 amino acids. Per germline, CDR1 GTSNPN and CDR2 SVGIG (reference sequence). Trimming cost V 3 bases and J 1 base, with 6 bases left between them. The CDR3: CAWRQENTGELFF. The DNA for the CDR3 is TGTGCCTGGAGACAGGAGAACACCGGGGAGCTGTTTTTT.

This clone was found a few times. The chain recombines TRBV2 with TRBJ2-1, with 12 bases fitting TRBD2. Trimming cost V 7 bases and J 6 bases; bases outside gene matches: 10. The CDR3 consists of 16 residues. Germline assignment: CDR1 SNHLY and CDR2 FYNNEI. This CDR3 is CASKDPPSGRANEQFF. In nucleotides, the CDR3 is TGTGCCAGCAAAGATCCGCCTAGCGGGAGGGCCAATGAGCAGTTCTTC.

J is TRBJ1-5 and V is TRBV7-2, with TRBD1 matching over 8 bases. The germline V gene has CDR1 SGHTA and CDR2 FQGNSA. The CDR3 loop spans 16 amino acids. After removal of 4 bases from V and 4 bases from J, the junction contained 9 bases not matched to a gene. The CDR3, as DNA: TGTGCCAGCAGCTCTACAGGGGGGGTGCCGAATCAGCCCCAGCATTTT. This sequence encodes CASSSTGGVPNQPQHF.

The chain combines TRBV4-3 with TRBJ1-3; D gene uncertain. Per the germline V gene, CDR1 is LGHNA and CDR2 is YSLEER. The CDR3 is made up of 15 amino acids. Trimming cost V 3 bases and J 0 bases, with 9 bases left between them. CDR3 sequence reads: CASSQKKSSGNTIYF. CDR3 nucleotides: TGCGCCAGCAGCCAGAAAAAGAGCTCTGGAAACACCATATATTTT.

In its sample, this clone was seen once. The J gene is TRBJ1-4, the V gene TRBV13, with 10 positions matching TRBD1. Germline V gives CDR1 PRHDT, CDR2 FYEKMQ (reference sequence). Unmatched junction bases numbered 13, after V lost 1 base and J lost 8 bases. The CDR3 sequence is 18 residues long. The CDR3 region has the DNA TGTGCCAGCAGCTTAGCGCAGACAGGGGGCTGGGGGAAGGAAAAACTGTTTTTT. Translation: CASSLAQTGGWGKEKLFF. The full variable domain, with the rest looked up from reference TRBV13 and TRBJ1-4, is AAGVIQSPRHLIKEKRETATLKCYPIPRHDTVYWYQQGPGQDPQFLISFYEKMQSDKGSIPDRFSAQQFSDYHSELNMSSLELGDSALYFCASSLAQTGGWGKEKLFFGSGTQLSVL.